This TCR beta chain was sequenced during a study of T cells in Graves' hyperthyroidism and ophthalmopathy. Germline CDR1 is SQVTM and CDR2 is ANQGSEA. V lost 6 bases and J lost 0, with 11 bases in between. The CDR3 has 13 residues. The source material, RNA transcripts, was used to amplify TCR beta CDR3 regions. Carried out on the TCR CDR3, a first-round RT-PCR used the HTBI primer set. TCRdb used MiXCR to reprocess the multiplex PCR reads, holding one entry per CDR3 protein. The repertoire has 550,000 to 650,000 distinct CDR3 sequences, about 14% of them found once; the top ten carry 5.8%. The chain uses TRBV29-1 and TRBJ1-1; weak D call: TRBD1 (5 bases). The clonotype was recovered from a woman aged 25 to 39 with Graves' hyperthyroidism that later progressed to Graves' ophthalmopathy. Sequencing was performed on blood. The CDR3 protein is CSVRGGLNTEAFF. For the CDR3, the DNA is TGCAGCGTCCGGGGCGGGCTGAACACTGAAGCTTTCTTT.